What follows are 21 T cell receptor beta chains derived from one specimen sequenced in a study of cytomegalovirus exposure and HLA in healthy donors (dated by TCRdb to about 2017). Library preparation employed the immunoSEQ multiplex PCR assay. A mixture of 60 forward primers for TCR Vbeta segments and 13 reverse primers for TCR Jbeta segments was used in the multiplex PCR. TCRdb carries this immuneACCESS record with in-frame sequences only. Its versions omit some clonotypes, under half of them owing to an unresolved V gene in the studies checked, with the rest unexplained. Recorded for this sample are under 200,000 clones; roughly 79% of them occurred a single time. The leading ten clones occupy 1.5% to 1.9% of the sample. Sequencing was carried out using PBMCs. These receptors were taken from a middle-aged man in good health and CMV-seronegative.

The V gene is TRBV5-1, the J gene TRBJ1-3; 8 nucleotides line up with TRBD1. The CDR3 runs 16 residues. In germline, CDR1 is SGHRS, CDR2 YFSETQ. Trimming took 0 bases from V and 5 from J; bases not matched to a gene: 7. CDR3 DNA: TGCGCCAGCAGCTTGGCCCCGCAGGGGGCTAGAAACACCATATATTTT. Protein product: CASSLAPQGARNTIYF.

This clone was seen a few times. This rearrangement joins TRBV25-1 to TRBJ1-1, with 9 bases aligning to TRBD1. J was trimmed by 7 bases and V by 6 bases; bases with no gene match: 3. Germline V CDR1 and CDR2: MGHDK, SYGVNS. The CDR3 consists of 12 residues. This CDR3 reads CASRGTGSEAFF. The CDR3 bases are TGTGCCAGCAGGGGGACAGGGAGTGAAGCTTTCTTT.

The gene calls are TRBV28 and TRBJ1-2; possible D gene TRBD1, 5 bases. The CDR3 has 14 amino acids. CDR1 is MDHEN and CDR2 is SYDVKM in the germline V gene. The germline V and J ends were trimmed by 3 bases and 3 bases, with 11 bases remaining between them. The DNA of the CDR3 is TGTGCCAGCAGTTTCCAGGGCCGGTACTATGGCTACACCTTC. Translated: CASSFQGRYYGYTF.

The gene calls are TRBV4-1 and TRBJ1-3; TRBD1 might be the D (5 bases). V was pared by 4 bases and J by 4 bases, with 14 bases between. The CDR3 contains 15 residues. Germline V gene sequence: CDR1 MGHRA, CDR2 YSYEKL. The chain's CDR3 is CASSLFGGVGNTIYF. The CDR3 nucleotides are TGCGCCAGCAGCCTATTTGGGGGGGTCGGAAACACCATATATTTT.

This clone was counted only a few times. The chain combines TRBV27 with TRBJ2-7; a weak D match, TRBD1 (6 bases). Per germline, CDR1 MNHEY and CDR2 SMNVEV (reference sequence). Trimming took off 0 bases at V and 6 bases at J, with 9 bases between the two ends. The CDR3 totals 13 residues. CDR3 coding DNA: TGTGCCAGCAGTTTATCCCAGGGGAGCGAGCAGTACTTC. Translating it yields CASSLSQGSEQYF.

The chain links TRBV4-1 to TRBJ2-1; 13 nucleotides agree with TRBD2. Unmatched junction bases numbered 12, after V lost 7 bases and J lost 6 bases. This CDR3 region has 17 residues. Germline V gives CDR1 MGHRA, CDR2 YSYEKL. CDR3 in amino acids: CASNPGLAGRYGNEQFF. DNA for the CDR3: TGCGCCAGCAACCCGGGACTAGCGGGAAGATACGGCAATGAGCAGTTCTTC.

The chain is built from TRBV4-1 and TRBJ2-7; 7 bases fit TRBD2. V lost 0 bases, J lost 0 bases, and 11 bases stayed unmatched. The CDR3 is 18 amino acids. Per the germline V gene, CDR1 is MGHRA and CDR2 is YSYEKL. The CDR3 DNA reads as TGCGCCAGCAGCCAAGAAGGTAGGAGCGGGGACCACTCCTACGAGCAGTACGTC. It is translated as CASSQEGRSGDHSYEQYV.

The chain combines TRBV10-3 with TRBJ2-5, with 7 bases fitting TRBD1. J was trimmed by 1 base and V by 4 bases; bases with no gene match: 9. The CDR3 sequence is 16 residues long. Germline CDR1 ENHRY, CDR2 SYGVKD. CDR3 residues: CAISVSPGQIQETQYF. DNA for the CDR3: TGTGCCATCAGTGTAAGCCCGGGACAGATCCAAGAGACCCAGTACTTC.

This rearrangement joins TRBV7-3 to TRBJ1-2, with D unresolved. The V and J ends lost 1 base and 8 bases respectively, with 14 bases between them. The V gene's germline CDR1 is SGHTA and CDR2 FQGTGA. The CDR3 length is 14 residues. The CDR3 here is CASSLIAGIGGYTF. Written as DNA, the CDR3 is TGTGCCAGCAGCTTAATAGCCGGTATAGGAGGCTACACCTTC.

The chain joins TRBV28 to TRBJ2-7; maybe TRBD1 (5 bases). Germline CDR1 and CDR2: MDHEN and SYDVKM. Trimming removed 4 bases at V and 3 bases at J, with 16 bases between. The CDR3 contains 15 residues. CDR3 residues: CASSYAIDSLYEQYF. The DNA of the CDR3 is TGTGCCAGCAGTTATGCGATCGACAGCCTCTACGAGCAGTACTTC.

The chain has TRBV28 and TRBJ1-3; no clear D. The CDR3 totals 13 residues. Deletions cut 3 bases from V and 7 bases from J, with 10 bases between. Germline loops: CDR1 MDHEN, CDR2 SYDVKM. The CDR3 nucleotides are TGTGCCAGCAGTTTTTCCGGGATTAACACCATATATTTT. Protein product: CASSFSGINTIYF.

V is TRBV7-9 and J is TRBJ1-4; no clear D. V was shortened by 1 base and J by 7 bases, with 10 bases between the two germline ends. The CDR3 has 14 amino acids. The germline gives CDR1 SEHNR, CDR2 FQNEAQ (reference sequence). This CDR3 is CASSLVGRGEKLFF. The CDR3 DNA is TGTGCCAGCAGCTTAGTCGGCCGAGGTGAAAAACTGTTTTTT. The full variable domain, completed using reference TRBV7-9 and TRBJ1-4, is DTGVSQNPRHKITKRGQNVTFRCDPISEHNRLYWYRQTLGQGPEFLTYFQNEAQLEKSRLLSDRFSAERPKGSFSTLEIQRTEQGDSAMYLCASSLVGRGEKLFFGSGTQLSVL.

This sequence joins TRBV9 and TRBJ2-5; D remains unclear. The V end was cut by 2 bases, the J end by 3 bases, with 8 bases between. In germline, CDR1 is SGDLS, CDR2 YYNGEE. CDR3 size: 13 residues. The DNA of the CDR3 is TGTGCCAGCAGCGTGGCCGTTAAAGAGACCCAGTACTTC. Translation gives CASSVAVKETQYF.

The CDR3 spells CASSEMGGRGYGYTF. The CDR3 DNA reads as TGTGCCAGCAGTGAAATGGGGGGAAGGGGCTATGGCTACACCTTC. V gene TRBV6-1 combines with J gene TRBJ1-2; D may be TRBD1 (5 bases). The germline V gene has CDR1 MNHNS and CDR2 SASEGT. CDR3 length equals 15 residues. The V end lost 2 bases, the J end lost 4 bases, and 14 bases lay between the germline ends.

As regards this clone: One junction end does not reproduce the germline sequence, and a read error may be involved. This chain links TRBV7-9 with TRBJ1-4, with TRBD1 matching over 8 bases. Germline CDR1 is SEHNR and CDR2 is FQNEAQ (reference sequence). The CDR3 length is 15 residues. CDR3 loop: CSSSWTGTTNEKLFF. CDR3 DNA: TGTTCCAGCAGCTGGACAGGGACAACTAATGAAAAACTGTTTTTT.

The V and J genes are TRBV6-5 and TRBJ2-7; TRBD2 matches at 11 bases. CDR1 is MNHEY, CDR2 SVGAGI, per germline. The length of the CDR3 is 16 residues. After removal of 4 bases from V and 2 bases from J, the junction contained 7 bases not matched to a gene. This chain's CDR3 is CASSSPASGRPYEQYF. In DNA form, the CDR3 reads TGTGCCAGCAGTTCCCCCGCTAGCGGGAGGCCCTACGAGCAGTACTTC.

This sequence joins TRBV11-2 and TRBJ2-7, with a tentative D call TRBD1 (6 bases). CDR1 is SGHAT, CDR2 FQNNGV, per germline. The CDR3 spans 14 residues. V dropped 5 bases and J dropped 1 base, with 12 bases sitting between them. The CDR3 bases are TGTGCCAGCAGCCAGGGGACGCTGTCCTACGAGCAGTACTTC. The encoded protein is CASSQGTLSYEQYF. Variable domain in full (rest from reference TRBV11-2 and TRBJ2-7): EAGVAQSPRYKIIEKRQSVAFWCNPISGHATLYWYQQILGQGPKLLIQFQNNGVVDDSQLPKDRFSAERLKGVDSTLKIQPAKLEDSAVYLCASSQGTLSYEQYFGPGTRLTVT.

The V call is TRBV9, the J call TRBJ2-3; 11 nucleotides agree with TRBD2. The junction had 5 bases not matched to a gene; V was cut back by 3 bases and J by 2 bases. This CDR3 contains 16 residues. Looked up from germline, CDR1 is SGDLS and CDR2 is YYNGEE. CDR3 residues: CASSDGLAGLTDTQYF. CDR3 in DNA: TGTGCCAGCAGCGATGGACTAGCGGGCCTCACAGATACGCAGTATTTT.

The table lists this clone with a few counts. V usage is TRBV28 and J usage is TRBJ2-7, with 10 bases that match TRBD1. Germline V CDR1 and CDR2: MDHEN, SYDVKM. This CDR3 comprises 15 residues. V lost 5 bases to trimming and J lost 3 bases; unmatched junction nucleotides: 7. The CDR3 region is CASSISGTGVYEQYF. DNA for the CDR3: TGTGCCAGCAGTATCTCCGGGACAGGGGTCTACGAGCAGTACTTC.

The genes are TRBV7-3 and TRBJ2-1, with a possible D match to TRBD1 (5 bases). The V and J ends lost 5 bases and 8 bases respectively, with 10 bases between them. The germline V gene encodes CDR1 SGHTA and CDR2 FQGTGA. The CDR3 loop spans 12 amino acids. The CDR3 here is CASSVIGDEQFF. The DNA for the CDR3 is TGTGCCAGCAGCGTAATAGGGGATGAGCAGTTCTTC.

The chain recombines TRBV5-1 with TRBJ1-5; the D is unclear. The germline V gene has CDR1 SGHRS and CDR2 YFSETQ. The V gene lost 0 bases and the J gene lost 2 bases, with 15 bases spanning the gap. The CDR3 loop spans 17 amino acids. The CDR3 region has the DNA TGCGCCAGCAGCTTGGGCCCCCGACAAGGCGGCAATCAGCCCCAGCATTTT. This encodes CASSLGPRQGGNQPQHF.